The clone carrying this TCR beta chain appeared many times. The sample is drawn from a study of T cells in Graves' hyperthyroidism and ophthalmopathy. Amplification of TCR beta CDR3 regions used RNA as the template. Initially, a first-round RT-PCR of the TCR CDR3 employed the HTBI primer set. TCRdb recomputed calls from the multiplex PCR reads with MiXCR, one row per CDR3 protein. The table shows around 250,000 distinct CDR3 sequences, with about 24% occurring only once. V lost 4 bases, J lost 12 bases, and 9 bases lay in between. This CDR3 spans 10 amino acids. Looked up from germline, CDR1 is MDHEN and CDR2 is SYDVKM.

The chain is built from TRBV28 and TRBJ1-2; D perhaps matches TRBD1 (5 bases). This receptor was obtained from a woman between 35 and 50 years old with Graves' ophthalmopathy. Sequenced: blood. The CDR3 DNA sequence: TGTGCCAGCAGTTCAGGGCACCACACCTTC. This translates into CASSSGHHTF.